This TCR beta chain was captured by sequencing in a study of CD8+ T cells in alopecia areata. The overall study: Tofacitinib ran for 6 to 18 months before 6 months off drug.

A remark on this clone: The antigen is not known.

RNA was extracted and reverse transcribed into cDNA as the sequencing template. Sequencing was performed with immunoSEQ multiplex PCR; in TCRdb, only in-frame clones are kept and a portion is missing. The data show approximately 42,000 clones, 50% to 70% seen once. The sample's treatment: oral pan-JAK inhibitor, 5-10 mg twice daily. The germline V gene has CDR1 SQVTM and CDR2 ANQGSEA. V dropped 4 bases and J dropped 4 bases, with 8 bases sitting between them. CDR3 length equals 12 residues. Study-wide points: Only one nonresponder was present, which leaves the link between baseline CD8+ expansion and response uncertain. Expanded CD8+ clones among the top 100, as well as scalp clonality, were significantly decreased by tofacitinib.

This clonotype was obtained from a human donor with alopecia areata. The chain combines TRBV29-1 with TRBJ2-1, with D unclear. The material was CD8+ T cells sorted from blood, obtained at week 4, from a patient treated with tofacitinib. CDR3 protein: CSVATEYNEQFF. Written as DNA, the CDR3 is TGCAGCGTTGCTACAGAATACAATGAGCAGTTCTTC.